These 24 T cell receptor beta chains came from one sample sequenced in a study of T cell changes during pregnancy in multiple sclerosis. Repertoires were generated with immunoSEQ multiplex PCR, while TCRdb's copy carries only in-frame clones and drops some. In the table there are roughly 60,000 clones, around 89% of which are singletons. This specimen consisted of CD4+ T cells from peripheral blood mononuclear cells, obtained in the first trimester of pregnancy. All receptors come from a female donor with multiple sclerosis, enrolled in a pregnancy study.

As DNA, the CDR3 is TGTGCCAGCAGCTTTACATTACTAGCGGGAGCTAGTGGGGAGCTGTTTTTT. Translated, it gives CASSFTLLAGASGELFF. The chain links TRBV11-2 to TRBJ2-2, with TRBD2 matching 11 bases. The CDR3 is 17 residues long. Germline V gives CDR1 SGHAT, CDR2 FQNNGV. The junction had 11 bases not matched to a gene; V was cut back by 3 bases and J by 8 bases.

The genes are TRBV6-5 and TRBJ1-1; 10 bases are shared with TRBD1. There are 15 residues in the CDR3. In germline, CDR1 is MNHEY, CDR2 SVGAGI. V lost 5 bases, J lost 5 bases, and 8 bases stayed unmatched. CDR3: CASSRDRGTITEAFF. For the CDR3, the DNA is TGTGCCAGCAGTCGGGACAGGGGCACAATTACTGAAGCTTTCTTT.

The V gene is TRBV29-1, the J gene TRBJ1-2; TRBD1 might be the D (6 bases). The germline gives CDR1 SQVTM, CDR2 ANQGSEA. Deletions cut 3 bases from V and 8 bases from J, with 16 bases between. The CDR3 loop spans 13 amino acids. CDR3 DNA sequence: TGCAGCGTTGAGGAGGACAGATCGCGAGGCTACACCTTC. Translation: CSVEEDRSRGYTF.

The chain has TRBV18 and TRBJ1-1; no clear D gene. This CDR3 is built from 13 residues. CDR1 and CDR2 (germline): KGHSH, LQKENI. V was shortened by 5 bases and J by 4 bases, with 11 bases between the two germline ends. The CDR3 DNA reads TGTGCCAGCTCATCGGCCTGGGCCACTGAAGCTTTCTTT. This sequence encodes CASSSAWATEAFF.

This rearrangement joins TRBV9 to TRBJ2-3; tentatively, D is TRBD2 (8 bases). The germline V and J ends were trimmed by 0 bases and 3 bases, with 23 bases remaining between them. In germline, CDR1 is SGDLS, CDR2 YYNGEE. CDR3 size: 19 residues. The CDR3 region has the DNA TGTGCCAGCAGCGTAGGTGGAGGGGGCCGGGGGGGCATAACAGATACGCAGTATTTT. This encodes CASSVGGGGRGGITDTQYF.

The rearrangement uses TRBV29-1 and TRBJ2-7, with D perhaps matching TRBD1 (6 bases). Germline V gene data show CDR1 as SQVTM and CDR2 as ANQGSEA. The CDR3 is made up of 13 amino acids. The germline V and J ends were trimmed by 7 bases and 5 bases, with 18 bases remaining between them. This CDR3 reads CSASHARGNEQYF. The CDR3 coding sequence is TGCAGCGCCAGTCACGCTAGGGGGAACGAGCAGTACTTC.

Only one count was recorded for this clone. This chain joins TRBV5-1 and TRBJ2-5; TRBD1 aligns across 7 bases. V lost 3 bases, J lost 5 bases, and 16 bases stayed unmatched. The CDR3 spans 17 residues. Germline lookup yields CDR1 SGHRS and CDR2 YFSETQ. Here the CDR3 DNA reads TGCGCCAGCAGCTCCTCGGGACAGAATATTTTGGGGGAGACCCAGTACTTC. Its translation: CASSSSGQNILGETQYF.

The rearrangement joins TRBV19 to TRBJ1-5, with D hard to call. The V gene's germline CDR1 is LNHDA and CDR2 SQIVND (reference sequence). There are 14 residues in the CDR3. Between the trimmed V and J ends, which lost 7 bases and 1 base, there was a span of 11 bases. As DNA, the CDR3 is TGTGCCAGTACTCTCCGGGGAAGCAATCAGCCCCAGCATTTT. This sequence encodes CASTLRGSNQPQHF.

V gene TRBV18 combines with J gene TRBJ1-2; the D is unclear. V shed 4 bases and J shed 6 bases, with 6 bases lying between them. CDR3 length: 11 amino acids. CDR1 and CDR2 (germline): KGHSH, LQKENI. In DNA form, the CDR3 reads TGTGCCAGCTCACGTAAAAATGGCTACACCTTC. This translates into CASSRKNGYTF.

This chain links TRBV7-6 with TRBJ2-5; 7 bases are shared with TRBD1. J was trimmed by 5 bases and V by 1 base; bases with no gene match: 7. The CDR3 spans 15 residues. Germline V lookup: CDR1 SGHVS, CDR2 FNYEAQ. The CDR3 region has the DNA TGTGCCAGCAGCTTAGAGACAGGGTGGGGGGAGACCCAGTACTTC. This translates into CASSLETGWGETQYF.

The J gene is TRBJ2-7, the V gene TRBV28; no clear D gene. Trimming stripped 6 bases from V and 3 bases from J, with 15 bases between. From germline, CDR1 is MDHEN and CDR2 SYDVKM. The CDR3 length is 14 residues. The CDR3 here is CASSAPGEYYEQYF. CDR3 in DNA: TGTGCCAGCAGCGCCCCAGGCGAGTACTACGAGCAGTACTTC.

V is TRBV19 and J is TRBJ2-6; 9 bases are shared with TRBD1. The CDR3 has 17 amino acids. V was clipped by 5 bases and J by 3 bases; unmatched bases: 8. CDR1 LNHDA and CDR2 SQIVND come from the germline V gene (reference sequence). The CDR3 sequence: CASSPWTGEDGANVLTF. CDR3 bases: TGTGCCAGTAGTCCCTGGACAGGGGAGGATGGGGCCAACGTCCTGACTTTC.

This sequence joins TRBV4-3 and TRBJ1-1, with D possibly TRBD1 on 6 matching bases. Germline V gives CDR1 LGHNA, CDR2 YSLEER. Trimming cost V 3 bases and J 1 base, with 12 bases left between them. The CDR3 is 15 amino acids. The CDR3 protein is CASSQEARGNTEAFF. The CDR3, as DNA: TGCGCCAGCAGCCAGGAAGCCAGGGGGAACACTGAAGCTTTCTTT.

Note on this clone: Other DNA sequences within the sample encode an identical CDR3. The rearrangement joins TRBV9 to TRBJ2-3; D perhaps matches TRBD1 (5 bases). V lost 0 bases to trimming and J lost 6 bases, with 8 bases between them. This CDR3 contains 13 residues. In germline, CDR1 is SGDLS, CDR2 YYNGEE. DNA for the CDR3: TGTGCCAGCAGCGTAGATTCAGGGGATACGCAGTATTTT. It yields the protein CASSVDSGDTQYF.

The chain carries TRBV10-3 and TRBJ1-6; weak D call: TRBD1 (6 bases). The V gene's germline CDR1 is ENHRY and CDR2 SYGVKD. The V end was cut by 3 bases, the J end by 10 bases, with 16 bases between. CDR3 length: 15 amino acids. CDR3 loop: CAISDKDSGASPLHF. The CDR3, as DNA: TGTGCCATCAGTGACAAGGACAGTGGAGCGTCACCCCTCCACTTT.

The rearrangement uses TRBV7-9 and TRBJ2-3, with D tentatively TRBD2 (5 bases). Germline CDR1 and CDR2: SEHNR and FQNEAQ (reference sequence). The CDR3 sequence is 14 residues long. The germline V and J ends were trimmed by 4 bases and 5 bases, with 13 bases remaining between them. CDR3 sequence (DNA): TGTGCCAGCAGCTCGCCGGGCCGGGGAGATACGCAGTATTTT. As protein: CASSSPGRGDTQYF. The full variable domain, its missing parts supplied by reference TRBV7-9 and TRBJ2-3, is DTGVSQNPRHKITKRGQNVTFRCDPISEHNRLYWYRQTLGQGPEFLTYFQNEAQLEKSRLLSDRFSAERPKGSFSTLEIQRTEQGDSAMYLCASSSPGRGDTQYFGPGTRLTVL.

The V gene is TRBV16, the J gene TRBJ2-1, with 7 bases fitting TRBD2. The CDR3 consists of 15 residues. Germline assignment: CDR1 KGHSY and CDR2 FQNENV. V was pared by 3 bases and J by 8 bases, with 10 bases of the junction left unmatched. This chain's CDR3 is CASSHGLVRSDEQFF. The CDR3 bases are TGTGCCAGCAGCCACGGACTAGTCAGATCCGATGAGCAGTTCTTC.

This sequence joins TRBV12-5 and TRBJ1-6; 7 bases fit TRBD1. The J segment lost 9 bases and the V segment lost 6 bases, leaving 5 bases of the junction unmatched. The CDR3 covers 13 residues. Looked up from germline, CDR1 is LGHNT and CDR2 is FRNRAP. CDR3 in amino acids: CASGTGEVSPLHF. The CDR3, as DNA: TGTGCTAGTGGAACAGGGGAAGTTTCACCCCTCCACTTT.

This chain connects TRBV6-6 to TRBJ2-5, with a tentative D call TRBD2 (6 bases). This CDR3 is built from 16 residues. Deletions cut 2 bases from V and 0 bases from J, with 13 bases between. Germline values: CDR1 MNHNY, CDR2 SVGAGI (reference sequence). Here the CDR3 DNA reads TGTGCCAGCAGTTACGCGGGGAACGGGTACCAAGAGACCCAGTACTTC. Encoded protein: CASSYAGNGYQETQYF.

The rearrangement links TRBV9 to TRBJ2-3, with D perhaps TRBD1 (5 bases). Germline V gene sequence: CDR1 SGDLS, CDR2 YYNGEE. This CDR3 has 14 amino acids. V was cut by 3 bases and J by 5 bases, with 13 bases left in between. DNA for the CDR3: TGTGCCAGCAGCGGGCACCTGGGGCGAGATACGCAGTATTTT. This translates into CASSGHLGRDTQYF.

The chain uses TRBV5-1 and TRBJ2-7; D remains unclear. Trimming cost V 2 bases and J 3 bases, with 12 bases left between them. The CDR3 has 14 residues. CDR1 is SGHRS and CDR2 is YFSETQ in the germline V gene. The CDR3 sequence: CASSFLTANYEQYF. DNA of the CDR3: TGCGCCAGCAGCTTCCTTACAGCTAACTACGAGCAGTACTTC.

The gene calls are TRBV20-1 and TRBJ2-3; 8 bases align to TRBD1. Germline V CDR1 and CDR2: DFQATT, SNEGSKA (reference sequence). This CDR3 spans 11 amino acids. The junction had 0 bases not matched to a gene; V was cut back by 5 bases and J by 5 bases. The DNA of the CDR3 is TGCAGTGCTGGGACAGGAGATACGCAGTATTTT. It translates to CSAGTGDTQYF.

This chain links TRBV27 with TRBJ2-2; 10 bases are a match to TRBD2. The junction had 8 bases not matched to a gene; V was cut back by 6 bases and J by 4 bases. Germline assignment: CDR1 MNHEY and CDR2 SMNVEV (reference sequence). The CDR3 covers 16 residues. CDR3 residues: CASREIAGGSTGELFF. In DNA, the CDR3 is TGTGCCAGCAGGGAGATAGCGGGAGGAAGCACCGGGGAGCTGTTTTTT.

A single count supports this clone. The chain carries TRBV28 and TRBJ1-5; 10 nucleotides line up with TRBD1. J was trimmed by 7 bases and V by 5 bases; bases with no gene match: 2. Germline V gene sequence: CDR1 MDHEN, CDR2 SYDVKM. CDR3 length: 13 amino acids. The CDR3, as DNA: TGTGCCAGCAGTCGGGACAGGGGCCAGCCCCAGCATTTT. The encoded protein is CASSRDRGQPQHF.